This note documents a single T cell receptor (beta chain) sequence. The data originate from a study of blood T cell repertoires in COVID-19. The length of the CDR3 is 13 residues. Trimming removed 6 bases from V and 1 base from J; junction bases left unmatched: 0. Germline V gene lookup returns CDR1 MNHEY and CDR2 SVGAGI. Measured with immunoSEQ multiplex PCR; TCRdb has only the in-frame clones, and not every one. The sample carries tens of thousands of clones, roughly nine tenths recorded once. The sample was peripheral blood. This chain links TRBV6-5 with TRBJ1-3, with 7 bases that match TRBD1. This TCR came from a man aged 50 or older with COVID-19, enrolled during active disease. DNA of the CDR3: TGTGCCAGCAGGGACAGGTCTGGAAACACCATATATTTT. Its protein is CASRDRSGNTIYF.